The 13 T cell receptor beta chains listed next were all sequenced from one sample in a study of T cells in women clearing cervical HPV infection. The protocol was immunoSEQ multiplex PCR, while the TCRdb copy is restricted to in-frame clones and leaves out a portion. Across approximately 23,000 clones, the top ten clones capture more than 10% of the sample. Sequencing was done on a sample of blood buffy coat. The receptor source for this set is a woman aged 18 to 75 with a cervical HPV16 infection that either progressed to CIN3+ or cleared (not recorded which).

About this clone itself: The read terminates 3 residues before the CDR3 end, so the remaining end is supplied by the germline J gene. The sample holds other DNA sequences that translate to the same CDR3. The J gene is TRBJ1-3, the V gene TRBV29-1; TRBD1 matches 7 bases. This CDR3 spans 13 amino acids. Germline V gives CDR1 SQVTM, CDR2 ANQGSEA. The V and J ends lost 8 bases and 2 bases, in that order; junction bases with no gene match: 6. CDR3: CSFVQGTGNTIYF. The CDR3 DNA, read in part, is TGCAGCTTCGTACAGGGGACTGGAAACACC.

Concerning this clone: The read is 3 residues too short to cover the CDR3 end, so that end is filled in from the germline J gene. The rearrangement joins TRBV18 to TRBJ1-4; D perhaps matches TRBD1 (5 bases). The CDR3 runs to 15 residues. CDR1 and CDR2 (germline): KGHSH, LQKENI. Trimming cost V 5 bases and J 4 bases, with 14 bases left between them. The CDR3 here is CASSAQGGLNEKLFF. CDR3 bases read: TGTGCCAGCTCAGCTCAGGGTGGCCTTAATGAAAAA.

This clone is called medium-sized (0.01 to 0.1%) based on its frequency. Sequencing ends 3 residues short of the CDR3 end; the germline J gene provides the rest. The rearrangement links TRBV5-1 to TRBJ2-3, with 14 positions matching TRBD2. The CDR3 covers 18 residues. The germline gives CDR1 SGHRS, CDR2 YFSETQ. V lost 0 bases and J lost 2; bases outside the gene matches: 5. The sequenced part of the CDR3 DNA is TGCGCCAGCAGCTTGGAAGGACTAGCGGGGGGAATCACAGATACG. Encoded protein: CASSLEGLAGGITDT. The full CDR3 protein is CASSLEGLAGGITDTQYF.

On this clone itself: The sequenced fragment ends 3 residues before the CDR3 boundary, so the rest is inferred from the germline J gene. The V gene is TRBV4-2, the J gene TRBJ1-6; D gene unclear. V lost 0 bases and J 7 bases, leaving 13 bases between the germline ends. CDR1 is LGHNA and CDR2 is YNFKEQ in the germline V gene. The CDR3 is made up of 16 amino acids. CDR3 in amino acids: CASSQDGGFVNSPLHF. The CDR3 bases that were read are TGTGCCAGCAGCCAAGATGGCGGGTTTGTCAATTCACCC.

As for this clone: The CDR3 extends 3 residues past the end of the read, so its final part is completed from the germline J gene. In the same sample, other DNA sequences code for this CDR3. This sequence joins TRBV7-9 and TRBJ2-1; D possibly corresponds to TRBD2 (6 bases). The CDR3 is made up of 15 amino acids. Trimming shortened V by 1 base and J by 9 bases, and 16 bases separated the two germline ends. Germline values: CDR1 SEHNR, CDR2 FQNEAQ (reference sequence). CDR3 region: CASSLGGDGVREQFF. The covered CDR3 bases are TGTGCCAGCAGCTTAGGCGGGGACGGGGTTCGTGAG.

A note on this clone: The read falls 3 residues short of the CDR3 end, and the missing part is taken from the germline J gene. The gene calls are TRBV18 and TRBJ2-4; D is perhaps TRBD1 (6 bases). Germline CDR1 KGHSH, CDR2 LQKENI. The CDR3 has 16 residues. This CDR3 reads CASSLDRIYSNQPQYF. The part of the CDR3 DNA that was read is TGTGCCAGCTCACTGGACAGAATTTATAGCAATCAGCCT.

CDR3 DNA, as far as it was read: TGTGCCAGCAGCCGCCGCGGGCAAGAGACG. This gives the protein CASSRRGQET. The CDR3 in its entirety is CASSRRGQETQYF. The chain carries TRBV7-2 and TRBJ2-3; perhaps TRBD2 as D (5 bases). The CDR3 end is not reached by the read, which stops 3 residues before it; the germline J gene fills it in. The CDR3 has 13 residues. Per the germline V gene, CDR1 is SGHTA and CDR2 is FQGNSA.

Here the CDR3 reads CASSPGQANTEAFF. CDR3 DNA, as far as it was read: TGCGCCAGCAGCCCGGGACAGGCGAACACTGAA. J is TRBJ1-1 and V is TRBV5-1, with TRBD1 identical over 8 bases. Read sequence stops 3 residues before the CDR3 end, and the germline J gene provides the missing end. This CDR3 contains 14 residues. Unmatched junction bases numbered 3, after V lost 4 bases and J lost 1 base. The V gene's germline CDR1 is SGHRS and CDR2 YFSETQ.

As concerns this clone: Sequencing ends 3 residues short of the CDR3 end; the germline J gene provides the rest. The genes are TRBV5-1 and TRBJ2-2; the D gene is possibly TRBD2 (6 bases). This CDR3 is built from 15 residues. Germline V gene data show CDR1 as SGHRS and CDR2 as YFSETQ. Trimming stripped 7 bases from V and 8 bases from J, with 21 bases between. CDR3 sequence: CASVPGTLSEGELFF. The sequenced part of the CDR3 DNA is TGCGCCAGCGTCCCCGGGACTCTTTCTGAAGGGGAG. Full variable domain (remainder filled in from reference TRBV5-1 and TRBJ2-2): KAGVTQTPRYLIKTRGQQVTLSCSPISGHRSVSWYQQTPGQGLQFLFEYFSETQRNKGNFPGRFSGRQFSNSRSEMNVSTLELGDSALYLCASVPGTLSEGELFFGEGSRLTVL.

With respect to this clone: From the germline J gene comes the end of the CDR3, since the read stops 3 residues before it. V and J are TRBV2 and TRBJ2-3; a possible D gene is TRBD2 (6 bases). This CDR3 is 18 amino acids long. Germline loops: CDR1 SNHLY, CDR2 FYNNEI. Trimming shortened V by 5 bases and J by 4 bases, and 25 bases separated the two germline ends. CDR3 DNA, as far as it was read: TGTGCCAGCAGTCCGGGTTGGGGGACTCTAGAGGCCCCAGATACG. This sequence encodes CASSPGWGTLEAPDT. The entire CDR3 is CASSPGWGTLEAPDTQYF. The full variable domain, with the rest looked up from reference TRBV2 and TRBJ2-3, is EPEVTQTPSHQVTQMGQEVILRCVPISNHLYFYWYRQILGQKVEFLVSFYNNEISEKSEIFDDQFSVERPDGSNFTLKIRSTKLEDSAMYFCASSPGWGTLEAPDTQYFGPGTRLTVL.

Concerning this clone itself: The read ends 3 residues shy of where the CDR3 ends; the end is completed using the germline J gene. V usage is TRBV7-6 and J usage is TRBJ2-7, with 7 bases that match TRBD1. The CDR3 covers 15 residues. V gave up 3 bases and J gave up 2 bases; unmatched junction bases: 7. Germline values: CDR1 SGHVS, CDR2 FNYEAQ. The DNA read from the CDR3 is TGTGCCAGCAGCTTCCAACAGGGGAACACCTACGAG. Translation: CASSFQQGNTYE. The whole CDR3 protein reads CASSFQQGNTYEQYF. Looking up the rest from reference TRBV7-6 and TRBJ2-7 gives the full variable domain: GAGVSQSPRYKVTKRGQDVALRCDPISGHVSLYWYRQALGQGPEFLTYFNYEAQQDKSGLPNDRFSAERPEGSISTLTIQRTEQRDSAMYRCASSFQQGNTYEQYFGPGTRLTVT.

Points on this clone: The read finishes 3 residues shy of the CDR3 end, and the germline J gene is used to complete it. The gene calls are TRBV7-9 and TRBJ1-2; D is unresolved. Germline CDR1 reads SEHNR; CDR2 reads FQNEAQ (reference sequence). The CDR3 length is 15 residues. The CDR3 region is CASSLEETGWSIYTF. CDR3 DNA (partial): TGTGCCAGCAGCTTAGAGGAGACGGGTTGGAGCATC.

As for this clone: Sequencing ends 3 residues short of the CDR3 end; the germline J gene provides the rest. The chain uses TRBV20-1 and TRBJ2-5, with 7 bases aligning to TRBD1. V lost 4 bases and J lost 4; bases outside the gene matches: 12. The CDR3 totals 15 residues. Germline values: CDR1 DFQATT, CDR2 SNEGSKA (reference sequence). CDR3 sequence: CSATKRQGHGETQYF. The sequenced CDR3 bases are TGCAGTGCTACTAAAAGACAGGGACACGGAGAGACC.